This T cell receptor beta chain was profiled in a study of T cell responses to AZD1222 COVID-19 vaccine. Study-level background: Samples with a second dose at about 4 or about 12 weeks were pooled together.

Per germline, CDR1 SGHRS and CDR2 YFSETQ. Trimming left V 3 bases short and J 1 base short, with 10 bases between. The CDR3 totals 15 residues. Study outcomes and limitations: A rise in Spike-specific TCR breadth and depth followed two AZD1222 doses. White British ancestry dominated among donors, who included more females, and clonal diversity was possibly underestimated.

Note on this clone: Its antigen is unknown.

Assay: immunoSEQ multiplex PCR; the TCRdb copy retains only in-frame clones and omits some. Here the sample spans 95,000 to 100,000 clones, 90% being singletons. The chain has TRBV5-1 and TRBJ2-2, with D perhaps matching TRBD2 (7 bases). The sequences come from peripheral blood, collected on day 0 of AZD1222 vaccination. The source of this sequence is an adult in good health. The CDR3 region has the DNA TGCGCCAGCAGCTCGGGGGGCGGGAACACCGGGGAGCTGTTTTTT. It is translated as CASSSGGGNTGELFF.